This TCR beta chain was recovered during a study of blood T cell repertoires in COVID-19. Study as a whole: COVID-19 samples collected from the United States, Italy and Spain covered acute and convalescent phases. PBMCs, B-cell-depleted T cells, or T cells were the source of the cDNA or gDNA that made up the material.

This clone was recorded once. V was clipped by 4 bases and J by 4 bases; unmatched bases: 6. There are 14 residues in the CDR3. CDR1 SGHRS and CDR2 YFSETQ come from the germline V gene. Original processing notes: Nucleated cell number was recorded as an estimate derived from reference gene primer amplification. The method was immunoSEQ multiplex PCR; TCRdb's version includes in-frame clones alone and lacks a portion of them. That table furnishes V, J and clone size, whereas the DNA furnished D and trimming. The table shows around 200,000 clones, with roughly nine tenths occurring only once. The chain couples TRBV5-1 to TRBJ1-2, with 8 bases aligning to TRBD1. Material for sequencing was PBMCs or T cells enriched from blood (not recorded which). The receptor was isolated from a woman aged 50 to 60 in a cohort exposed to, infected with or recovered from COVID-19 (not recorded which). The CDR3 reads CASSAGQGGYGYTF. As DNA, the CDR3 is TGCGCCAGCAGCGCCGGACAGGGAGGCTATGGCTACACCTTC.